These T cell receptor beta chains were read from a single sample in a study of T-cell memory formation after mild COVID-19. One entry per CDR3 protein, called by TCRdb with MiXCR from the 5' RACE reads. This sample has under 600,000 distinct CDR3 sequences, with roughly 21% found just once. Sequenced input: PBMCs or a T cell subset sorted from them (not recorded which). The receptors shown here come from an adult woman who had mild COVID-19 (a few samples of this study predate the infection). Cell type and time point are not known. Each CDR3 is given with its conserved first and last residue. The D gene is left open where the match is weak. Clone size is not always given. Where it is, it says once, few, many or a class for expanded clones.

>TRBJ2-7|TRBV27|TRBD2|few
TGTGCCAGCAGTGCGAGGGTAGCGGGACCATACGAGCAGTACTTC
CASSARVAGPYEQYF
>TRBJ2-7|TRBV18|NA|few
TGTGCCAGCTCCCCGAAGTCAAACGTAGGGTTCGGTTACGAGCAGTACTTC
CASSPKSNVGFGYEQYF
>TRBJ1-6|TRBV7-3|NA|NA
TGTGCCAGCAGCTTAATGCACGATTCACCCCTCCACTTT
CASSLMHDSPLHF
>TRBJ2-7|TRBV11-2|NA|few
TGTGCCAGCAGCTTAGATCTTAGCGTTCTACCCTACGAGCAGTACTTC
CASSLDLSVLPYEQYF
>TRBJ2-1|TRBV29-1|NA|few
TGCAGCGTTGAAGGGGGGAGATACAATGAGCAGTTCTTC
CSVEGGRYNEQFF
>TRBJ1-1|TRBV11-2|NA|few
TGTGCCAGCGGGCAGGGGATGAACACTGAAGCTTTCTTT
CASGQGMNTEAFF
>TRBJ2-7|TRBV6-5|NA|NA
TGTGCCAGCAGTTACTCGATCCCGGGACTCCACTTCAACGAGCAGTACTTC
CASSYSIPGLHFNEQYF
>TRBJ2-4|TRBV9|NA|few
TGTGCCAGCAGCGTACAGGGGCTCAGGGGAGACATTCAGTACTTC
CASSVQGLRGDIQYF
>TRBJ1-5|TRBV13|NA|few
TGTGCCAGCAGTTCTGGGTCTAATCAGCCCCAGCATTTT
CASSSGSNQPQHF
>TRBJ1-5|TRBV6-2/TRBV6-3|NA|NA
TGTGCCAGCAGCTACACTCCGACGGACATTCTCAATCAGCCCCAGCATTTT
CASSYTPTDILNQPQHF
>TRBJ2-7|TRBV5-1|NA|NA
TGCGCCAGCGGCGTCGAGTTCGAGCAGTACTTC
CASGVEFEQYF
>TRBJ1-2|TRBV5-1|TRBD1|few
TGCGCCAGCAGCTTACCCGAGACAGGGCGAAACTATGGCTACACCTTC
CASSLPETGRNYGYTF
>TRBJ2-5|TRBV7-6|TRBD2|NA
TGTGCCAGCAGCTTAGCAGGCGTAGCGGGAGAGTTGGAGACCCAGTACTTC
CASSLAGVAGELETQYF
>TRBJ2-1|TRBV5-6|TRBD2|few
TGTGCCAGCAGCCTTAGCGGGGGGGCCATTAATGAGCAGTTCTTC
CASSLSGGAINEQFF
>TRBJ1-4|TRBV7-9|NA|few
TGTGCCAGCAGCTTAGGACAGACGACTAATGAAAAACTGTTTTTT
CASSLGQTTNEKLFF
>TRBJ2-3|TRBV7-8|TRBD2|medium-sized
TGTGCCAGCAGCCCCAGAAATAGCGGGACAGATACGCAGTATTTT
CASSPRNSGTDTQYF
>TRBJ2-7|TRBV7-2|NA|NA
TGTGCCAGCAGCTTAGGCCGGCTTCATCTCTCCTACGAGCAGTACTTC
CASSLGRLHLSYEQYF
>TRBJ2-7|TRBV3-1|TRBD1|NA
TGTGCCAGCAGCCAAGGGTTCGGACAGGGTCGAGAAGAGTACTTC
CASSQGFGQGREEYF
>TRBJ2-2|TRBV29-1|TRBD2|NA
TGCAGCGTGAAGACTAGCGGGAGTATCGGCGGGGAGCTGTTTTTT
CSVKTSGSIGGELFF
>TRBJ1-4|TRBV20-1|TRBD1|NA
TGCAGTGCTAGTCCGGACAGGGGGCTCGAAAAACTGTTTTTT
CSASPDRGLEKLFF
>TRBJ2-1|TRBV12-3/TRBV12-4|NA|NA
TGTGCCAGCAGGCAGACGGGGCAGGGTCTCTACAATGAGCAGTTCTTC
CASRQTGQGLYNEQFF
>TRBJ2-3|TRBV19|NA|NA
TGTGCCAGTAGTATTTGGGGCCACACAGATACGCAGTATTTT
CASSIWGHTDTQYF
>TRBJ1-5|TRBV12-5|NA|NA
TGTGCTAGTGGTTTGGGAAGCCAGCCCCAGCATTTT
CASGLGSQPQHF
>TRBJ2-5|TRBV2|NA|NA
TGTGCCAGCAGTGTATCCTGGGAGACCCAGTACTTC
CASSVSWETQYF
>TRBJ2-5|TRBV4-1|NA|NA
TGCGCCAGCAGCCAAGCTAGCGAAGAGACCCAGTACTTC
CASSQASEETQYF
>TRBJ1-4|TRBV20-1|NA|few
TGCAGTGCTAGACAGGGAAATGAAAAACTGTTTTTT
CSARQGNEKLFF
>TRBJ1-2|TRBV4-1|NA|many
TGCGCCAGCAGCCAAGCCTGGGCAGGGGTTAACTATGGCTACACCTTC
CASSQAWAGVNYGYTF
>TRBJ2-1|TRBV25-1|TRBD2|NA
TGTGCCTCCTGGGGGGGGTCGAAGTTCTTC
CASWGGSKFF
>TRBJ2-2|TRBV12-3/TRBV12-4|NA|few
TGTGCCAGCAGTTCAGGGGTGAACACCGGGGAGCTGTTTTTT
CASSSGVNTGELFF
>TRBJ2-1|TRBV13|TRBD2|NA
TGTGCCAGCAGCTCCCCATGGTCTAGCGGGAGGTACAATGAGCAGTTCTTC
CASSSPWSSGRYNEQFF
>TRBJ1-1|TRBV5-6|NA|NA
TGTGCCAGCAGCGGATGGTGGGGCCCGAACACTGAAGCTTTCTTT
CASSGWWGPNTEAFF
>TRBJ2-2|TRBV6-2/TRBV6-3|NA|few
TGTGCCAGCAGTTTTCTAGCCACGAACACCGGGGAGCTGTTTTTT
CASSFLATNTGELFF
>TRBJ1-2|TRBV6-5|TRBD1|NA
TGTGCCAGCAGTTACTCGAAAACAGGGGGCGATGGCTACACCTTC
CASSYSKTGGDGYTF
>TRBJ2-3|TRBV12-3/TRBV12-4|NA|NA
TGTGCCAGCAGTCTAGGGACCCTCTCGGGTACGCAGTATTTT
CASSLGTLSGTQYF
>TRBJ2-7|TRBV10-3|NA|many
TGTGCCATCAGTGCTTTCTACGAGCAGTACTTC
CAISAFYEQYF
>TRBJ1-2|TRBV29-1|NA|once
TGCAGCGTTGATGCTCGTATGGGGCTGGGGCACTATGGCTACACCTTC
CSVDARMGLGHYGYTF
>TRBJ2-3|TRBV5-5|NA|few
TGTGCCAGCAGCTTGGGGCAGGGAATAGGCACAGATACGCAGTATTTT
CASSLGQGIGTDTQYF
>TRBJ1-4|TRBV29-1|NA|few
TGCAGCGTTGGGGGACTCTCAAATGAAAAACTGTTTTTT
CSVGGLSNEKLFF
>TRBJ2-1|TRBV11-2|NA|many
TGTGCCAGCAGCTTCTATAGCTACAATGAGCAGTTCTTC
CASSFYSYNEQFF
>TRBJ1-3|TRBV5-1|NA|NA
TGCGCCAGCAGCTTGTCCACCAGCGACTCTGGAAACACCATATATTTT
CASSLSTSDSGNTIYF
>TRBJ1-2|TRBV5-1|NA|NA
TGCGCCAGCAGCTTGTCTTCCCGGGGGGAAGCTAACTATGGCTACACCTTC
CASSLSSRGEANYGYTF
>TRBJ2-5|TRBV5-1|TRBD1|many
TGCGCCAGCAGCTGGCGGGACAGGGTCGACAAGACCCAGTACTTC
CASSWRDRVDKTQYF
>TRBJ2-7|TRBV10-3|TRBD1|few
TGTGCCATCAGTGAGCTTGGACAGGGGTCTCGCGAGCAGTACTTC
CAISELGQGSREQYF
>TRBJ2-5|TRBV7-9|NA|few
TGTGCCAGCAGCTCCCCCTTCGGACGCGAGCAAGAGACCCAGTACTTC
CASSSPFGREQETQYF
>TRBJ2-7|TRBV25-1|NA|NA
TGTGCCAGCAGTGAATTGCCCCCGGGGAACGAGCAGTACTTC
CASSELPPGNEQYF
>TRBJ2-7|TRBV27|TRBD2|few
TGTGCCAGCAGTCCGAGTTTCGGGGGGGCCCCCTACGAGCAGTACTTC
CASSPSFGGAPYEQYF
>TRBJ2-7|TRBV20-1|NA|few
TGCAGTGCTAGAGTGGCGGACACCTACGAGCAGTACTTC
CSARVADTYEQYF
>TRBJ1-1|TRBV4-1|NA|few
TGCGCCAGCAGCCAAAACAGGGTGGACACTGAAGCTTTCTTT
CASSQNRVDTEAFF
>TRBJ1-2|TRBV12-3/TRBV12-4|NA|few
TGTGCCAGCACCACCGACGGGGGCCGCTACACCTTC
CASTTDGGRYTF
>TRBJ2-7|TRBV7-2|NA|NA
TGTGCCAGCAGCTTAGCGGGACTCGGCGAGCAGTACTTC
CASSLAGLGEQYF
>TRBJ2-1|TRBV18|NA|NA
TGTGCCAGCTCACCTTGGAGGAGGGAGGCATACAATGAGCAGTTCTTC
CASSPWRREAYNEQFF
>TRBJ2-6|TRBV29-1|TRBD2|few
TGCAGCGTTGGGGAGGGGAGCTCTGGGGCCAACGTCCTGACTTTC
CSVGEGSSGANVLTF
>TRBJ2-1|TRBV14|TRBD2|few
TGTGCCAGCAGCCAAGAACGGGGGGGGACCTCCAATGAGCAGTTCTTC
CASSQERGGTSNEQFF
>TRBJ1-2|TRBV27|TRBD1|NA
TGTGCCAGCAGTCATTTGGAGGTTGGACAGGTCAACGCCGGGTACTATGGCTACACCTTC
CASSHLEVGQVNAGYYGYTF
>TRBJ2-1|TRBV20-1|TRBD1|NA
TGCAGTGCTAGAGAGGGACAGGGGGCTTGGAATGAGCAGTTCTTC
CSAREGQGAWNEQFF
>TRBJ2-7|TRBV5-1|TRBD1|many
TGCGCCAGCAGCGCCGGGGACAGGCTGTACGAGCAGTACTTC
CASSAGDRLYEQYF
>TRBJ1-1|TRBV15|NA|few
TGTGCCACCAGCAGAGATCCTTCGGCGGACACTGAAGCTTTCTTT
CATSRDPSADTEAFF